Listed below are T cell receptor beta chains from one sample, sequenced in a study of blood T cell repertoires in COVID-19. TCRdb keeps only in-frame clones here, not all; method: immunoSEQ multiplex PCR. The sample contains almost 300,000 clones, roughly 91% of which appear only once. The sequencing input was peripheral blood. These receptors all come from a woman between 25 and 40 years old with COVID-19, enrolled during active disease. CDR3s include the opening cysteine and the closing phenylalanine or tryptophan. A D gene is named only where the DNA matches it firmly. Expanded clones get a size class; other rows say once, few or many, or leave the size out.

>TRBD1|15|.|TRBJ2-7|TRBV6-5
TGTGCCAGCAGGTCCGGGACAGGGGGCGCGAAGGAGCAGTACTTC
CASRSGTGGAKEQYF
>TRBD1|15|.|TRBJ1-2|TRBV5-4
TGTGCCAGCAGCTTGATACAGGGGTCTAACTATGGCTACACCTTC
CASSLIQGSNYGYTF
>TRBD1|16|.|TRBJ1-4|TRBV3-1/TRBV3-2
TGTGCCAGCAGCCCCCACCTGACAGGGTATAATGAAAAACTGTTTTTT
CASSPHLTGYNEKLFF
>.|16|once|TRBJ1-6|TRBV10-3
TGTGCCTCCCGGAGAGTAAGTAGCTCCTATAATTCACCCCTCCACTTT
CASRRVSSSYNSPLHF
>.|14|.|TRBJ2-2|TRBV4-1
TGCGCCAGCAGCCTCAACAGGGATACCGGGGAGCTGTTTTTT
CASSLNRDTGELFF
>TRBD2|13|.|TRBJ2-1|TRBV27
TGTGCCAGCAGGGGACTAGCCACCAATGAGCAGTTCTTC
CASRGLATNEQFF
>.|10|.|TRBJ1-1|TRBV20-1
TGCAGTGCCCTCGACACTGAAGCTTTCTTT
CSALDTEAFF
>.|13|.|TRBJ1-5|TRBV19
TGTGCCAGTAGTATGGAGGGGAGTCAGCCCCAGCATTTT
CASSMEGSQPQHF
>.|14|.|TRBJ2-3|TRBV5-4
TGTGCCAGCAGCTCCGGACAGTTCACAGATACGCAGTATTTT
CASSSGQFTDTQYF
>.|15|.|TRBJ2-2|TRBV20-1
TGCAGTGCTAGTAATCGGGGGTTTAACACCGGGGAGCTGTTTTTT
CSASNRGFNTGELFF
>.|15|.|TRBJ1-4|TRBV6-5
TGTGCCAGCAGCCCATACAGGGCGACTAATGAAAAACTGTTTTTT
CASSPYRATNEKLFF
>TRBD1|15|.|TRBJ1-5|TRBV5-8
TGTGCCAGCAGCTTGCAGGGACAGGGATATTTGCCCCAGCATTTT
CASSLQGQGYLPQHF
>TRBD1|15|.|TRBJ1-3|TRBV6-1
TGTGCCAGCATTCACATACAGGGGAAAGGAAACACCATATATTTT
CASIHIQGKGNTIYF
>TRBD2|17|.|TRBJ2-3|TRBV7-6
TGTGCCAGCAGCTTAATTTCGCTAGCGGATACCACAGATACGCAGTATTTT
CASSLISLADTTDTQYF
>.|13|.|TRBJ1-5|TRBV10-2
TGCGCCAGCTCAGCCCCGGGGGGTCAGCCCCAGCATTTT
CASSAPGGQPQHF
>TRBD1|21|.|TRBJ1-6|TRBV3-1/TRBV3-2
TGTGCCAGCAGCCAAGATGATTGGACAGGGGCAAATAGCTCCTATAATTCACCCCTCCACTTT
CASSQDDWTGANSSYNSPLHF
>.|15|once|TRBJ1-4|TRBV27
TGTGCCAGCAGTCTCCAACAGGGTTTTAATGAAAAACTGTTTTTT
CASSLQQGFNEKLFF
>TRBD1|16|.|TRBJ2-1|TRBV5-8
TGTGCCAGCAGCTCGGGACAGCTTATCGCCTACAATGAGCAGTTCTTC
CASSSGQLIAYNEQFF